This T cell receptor (beta chain) is drawn from a study of T cell repertoires in cytomegalovirus infection. The wider study: TCR beta signatures that were public indicated CMV infection and matching HLA type.

Study-wide results and limits: The study found HLA-C-restricted CMV-specific TCR beta clonotypes dominating the ex vivo response.

This CDR3 contains 15 residues. Germline V gives CDR1 LGHNA, CDR2 YNFKEQ. With respect to this clonotype: The antigen is not known. The junction differs from germline at one of its ends, possibly a read error.

One entry per CDR3 protein, called by TCRdb with MiXCR from the reads. The sample shows approximately 400,000 distinct CDR3 sequences, 31% of them seen only once. Sequenced input: PBMCs. The gene calls are TRBV4-2 and TRBJ1-4; D is undetermined. This TCR was recovered from a human donor in good health (CMV status not recorded). Some clones in this sample may be carry-over from other donors' samples. The CDR3 DNA follows: TGTGACAGCAGCAGCCGGGAAGCAACTAATGAAAAACTGTTTTTT. Encoded protein: CDSSSREATNEKLFF.